One and the same sample provided the 4 T cell receptor beta chains below, sequenced in a study of T cell responses to AZD1222 COVID-19 vaccine. Clones were sequenced by immunoSEQ multiplex PCR, and TCRdb holds only the in-frame ones, with some missing. The table lists 65,000 to 80,000 clones, about 90% of them singletons, with approximately 6.6% in the top ten. Sequences were derived from peripheral blood, sampled on day 0 of MenACWY control vaccination. The receptor source for this set is an adult in good health.

The chain recombines TRBV7-2 with TRBJ2-7, with D perhaps assigned TRBD1 or TRBD2 (5 bases each). Germline V lookup: CDR1 SGHTA, CDR2 FQGNSA. With 1 base removed from V and 2 bases from J, the gap between germline ends came to 12 bases. This CDR3 spans 15 amino acids. The CDR3 sequence: CASSLVGVTPYEQYF. In nucleotides, the CDR3 is TGTGCCAGCAGCTTAGTGGGGGTCACCCCCTACGAGCAGTACTTC.

CDR3 amino acids: CASSIRPGELFF. CDR3 sequence (DNA): TGTGCCAGTAGTATCCGGCCCGGGGAGCTGTTTTTT. The chain is built from TRBV19 and TRBJ2-2; no clear D gene. The V gene's germline CDR1 is LNHDA and CDR2 SQIVND (reference sequence). The CDR3 is made up of 12 amino acids. Trimming left V 3 bases short and J 6 bases short, with 5 bases between.

The chain carries TRBV28 and TRBJ2-7; no reliable D call. The CDR3 length is 11 residues. Germline lookup yields CDR1 MDHEN and CDR2 SYDVKM. V dropped 3 bases and J dropped 4 bases, with 4 bases sitting between them. CDR3 region: CASSFLYEQYF. CDR3 sequence (DNA): TGTGCCAGCAGTTTTTTGTACGAGCAGTACTTC.

The V gene is TRBV4-3, the J gene TRBJ1-5, with 7 nucleotides matching TRBD1. J was trimmed by 4 bases and V by 0 bases; bases with no gene match: 6. The CDR3 is made up of 16 amino acids. The germline V gene encodes CDR1 LGHNA and CDR2 YSLEER. The CDR3 is CASSQDSQGRNQPQHF. The DNA of the CDR3 is TGCGCCAGCAGCCAAGATTCACAGGGGCGAAATCAGCCCCAGCATTTT.